Here is one T cell receptor (beta chain) with its context. Time point in this sample: baseline, week 1 (first vaccination visit). This sample's treatment: pre-vaccination baseline after standard-of-care therapy. Donors' newly diagnosed IDH1-mutant WHO grade 3 or 4 astrocytomas lacked nuclear ATRX. The data are from a study of a mutant IDH1 vaccine in newly diagnosed glioma. Study-level background: Previous care, which was radiotherapy, temozolomide, or both, most often involved both.

Method: immunoSEQ multiplex PCR; TCRdb's copy keeps in-frame clones and lacks some. Of 85,000 to 100,000 clones listed, 83% are singletons. J was trimmed by 0 bases and V by 3 bases; bases with no gene match: 14. Germline V gene lookup returns CDR1 SGDLS and CDR2 YYNGEE. The CDR3 length is 18 residues. Sequenced here: PBMCs, sampled from a glioma patient treated with radiotherapy, temozolomide or both. The V gene is TRBV9, the J gene TRBJ1-1; 7 bases are a match to TRBD1. This TCR was recovered from a woman in her forties or fifties with glioma. CDR3 nucleotide sequence: TGTGCCAGCAGCGCCTCGGTACAGGGGCTCAACATGAACACTGAAGCTTTCTTT. This encodes CASSASVQGLNMNTEAFF.